The 18 T cell receptor beta chains presented below share a single source sample, sequenced in a study of post-analysis software for immune sequencing data. The TCR beta cDNA libraries contained unique molecular identifiers. MiXCR was run by TCRdb on the PCR reads, yielding one entry per CDR3 protein. Found here are hundreds of thousands of distinct CDR3 sequences, roughly two fifths of them singletons; the top ten hold under 2%. Study-wide findings and caveats: With TRBV5-6, TRBV5-1 and TRBV20-1 included, a handful of TRBV segments were more frequent in patients than in controls.

These receptors lack a known antigen. The sample taken for sequencing was blood. The receptors shown here come from a girl aged 5-17 years with multiple sclerosis.

The sample holds a few counts of this clonotype. The chain couples TRBV12-3 or TRBV12-4 to TRBJ2-7; 12 nucleotides align to TRBD2. Trimming took 3 bases from V and 6 from J; bases not matched to a gene: 3. The CDR3 sequence is 14 residues long. The CDR3 DNA reads TGTGCCAGCAGTTTGACTAGCGGGAGAAGCGAGCAGTACTTC. Residues: CASSLTSGRSEQYF.

This clonotype has more than one count but fewer than ten. This chain uses TRBV12-3 or TRBV12-4 with TRBJ2-6, with 11 bases that match TRBD1. The CDR3 extends over 16 amino acids. Unmatched junction bases numbered 2, after V lost 7 bases and J lost 0 bases. As DNA, the CDR3 is TGTGCCAGCATTGGGACAGGGGGCTCTGGGGCCAACGTCCTGACTTTC. Its translation: CASIGTGGSGANVLTF.

The genes are TRBV29-1 and TRBJ1-2; no clear D gene. The CDR3 consists of 13 residues. Trimming took off 7 bases at V and 3 bases at J, with 15 bases between the two ends. CDR1 SQVTM and CDR2 ANQGSEA come from the germline V gene. CDR3 nucleotides: TGCAGCGCAGGCGGCGGACGGGACTATGGCTACACCTTC. Its translation is CSAGGGRDYGYTF.

V gene TRBV3-1 combines with J gene TRBJ2-7; D might be TRBD2 (7 bases). The ends were cut back, 2 bases at V and 4 bases at J, with 15 bases in the middle. The V gene's germline CDR1 is LGHDT and CDR2 YNNKEL (reference sequence). The CDR3 runs 15 residues. The CDR3 nucleotides read TGTGCCAGCAGCCAACTAAGGCGGGGGCCGTACGAGCAGTACTTC. Its protein is CASSQLRRGPYEQYF.

The chain joins TRBV12-3 or TRBV12-4 to TRBJ2-4; D not certain. CDR3 size: 15 residues. V was cut by 5 bases and J by 6 bases, with 17 bases left in between. CDR3 nucleotide sequence: TGTGCCAGCAGTAGGGTAGGGCAGGCGCTAAACATTCAGTACTTC. Amino acid sequence: CASSRVGQALNIQYF.

The chain couples TRBV6-5 to TRBJ1-2, with D unclear. V shed 2 bases and J shed 2 bases, with 6 bases lying between them. The CDR3 is made up of 13 amino acids. The germline V gene has CDR1 MNHEY and CDR2 SVGAGI. The CDR3 is CASSYPGNYGYTF. CDR3 DNA sequence: TGTGCCAGCAGTTACCCGGGGAACTATGGCTACACCTTC.

V and J are TRBV20-1 and TRBJ2-7; D call uncertain. The CDR3 spans 12 residues. The V and J ends lost 6 bases and 3 bases respectively, with 12 bases between them. Germline CDR1 and CDR2: DFQATT and SNEGSKA (reference sequence). The CDR3 loop is CSAAGEFYEQYF. The CDR3 nucleotides read TGCAGTGCAGCAGGCGAATTCTACGAGCAGTACTTC.

This rearrangement joins TRBV5-1 to TRBJ2-3; no clear D. CDR3 length: 15 amino acids. From germline, CDR1 is SGHRS and CDR2 YFSETQ. V dropped 1 base and J dropped 2 bases, with 11 bases sitting between them. The CDR3 DNA is TGCGCCAGCAGCTTGTCGAGACGCCTCACAGATACGCAGTATTTT. This codes for CASSLSRRLTDTQYF.

This clonotype was counted a few times. This chain connects TRBV6-1 to TRBJ2-7, with 8 bases that match TRBD1. The germline V gene has CDR1 MNHNS and CDR2 SASEGT. Trimming cost V 4 bases and J 2 bases; bases outside gene matches: 13. The CDR3 extends over 17 amino acids. In DNA, the CDR3 is TGTGCCAGCAGTGTCCTACTACAGGGGGGTATCGCCTACGAGCAGTACTTC. Residues: CASSVLLQGGIAYEQYF.

V gene TRBV12-3 or TRBV12-4 combines with J gene TRBJ1-2, with TRBD1 matching over 7 bases. The CDR3 length is 15 residues. The V segment lost 5 bases and the J segment 5 bases; nucleotides outside the gene matches: 11. CDR3 region: CASSLTADRLYGYTF. CDR3 in DNA: TGTGCCAGCAGTCTGACTGCGGACAGGCTATATGGCTACACCTTC.

This clonotype has more than one count but fewer than ten. The genes are TRBV5-1 and TRBJ2-3, with a tentative D call TRBD2 (5 bases). This CDR3 spans 15 amino acids. V lost 4 bases, J lost 3 bases, and 15 bases lay in between. The V gene's germline CDR1 is SGHRS and CDR2 YFSETQ. CDR3 amino acids: CASSLPAVTTDTQYF. For the CDR3, the DNA is TGCGCCAGCAGCCTACCAGCGGTTACGACAGATACGCAGTATTTT.

In regard to this clonotype: A junction end diverges from the germline sequence, so it may reflect a read error. This chain connects TRBV13 to TRBJ2-5, with 8 bases lining up with TRBD1. Near its end, the DNA agrees better with TRBJ2-7, so the J call may be wrong. The CDR3 consists of 14 residues. Germline-derived CDR1 and CDR2 are PRHDT and FYEKMQ (reference sequence). For the CDR3, the DNA is TGTGCCAACAGCATCGACAGGGGCGGGTACGAGCAGTACTTC. It specifies CANSIDRGGYEQYF.

The CDR3 bases are TGTGCCAGCAGCTCGGGACTAGCGACCACCGGGGAGCTGTTTTTT. It yields the protein CASSSGLATTGELFF. The chain couples TRBV5-5 to TRBJ2-2; 10 bases are a match to TRBD2. Germline loops: CDR1 SGHKS, CDR2 YYEKEE (reference sequence). CDR3 length equals 15 residues. J lost 4 bases, V lost 3 bases, and 3 bases had no gene match.

Notes on this clonotype: An end of the junction does not agree with germline; a read error may underlie this. This rearrangement joins TRBV20-1 to TRBJ2-1; the match to TRBD2 covers 8 bases. The CDR3 sequence is 17 residues long. Germline-derived CDR1 and CDR2 are DFQATT and SNEGSKA (reference sequence). CDR3 coding DNA: TGCGGTGCTAGCGCCCAATTCCACAGCGGGAGTCGTAATGAGCAGTTCTTC. Its protein is CGASAQFHSGSRNEQFF.

This clonotype occurred once. The CDR3 loop is CATSQGRSNTEAFF. The CDR3 bases are TGTGCCACCAGTCAGGGACGGTCGAACACTGAAGCTTTCTTT. The genes are TRBV24-1 and TRBJ1-1, with a possible D match to TRBD1 (5 bases). Trimming shortened V by 6 bases and J by 1 base, and 11 bases separated the two germline ends. Germline assignment: CDR1 KGHDR and CDR2 SFDVKD. CDR3 length: 14 residues.

This clonotype was counted ten times or more. V is TRBV29-1 and J is TRBJ2-7; 7 bases map to TRBD1. Germline V lookup: CDR1 SQVTM, CDR2 ANQGSEA. J was trimmed by 0 bases and V by 6 bases; bases with no gene match: 8. The CDR3 is 14 residues long. The CDR3 sequence is CSVRGDSNSYEQYF. CDR3 coding DNA: TGCAGCGTGCGAGGGGACAGCAACTCCTACGAGCAGTACTTC.

The V gene is TRBV6-1, the J gene TRBJ2-3; D is possibly TRBD2 (5 bases). In germline, CDR1 is MNHNS, CDR2 SASEGT. Trimming cost V 3 bases and J 0 bases, with 13 bases left between them. The CDR3 sequence is 16 residues long. For the CDR3, the DNA is TGTGCCAGCAGTGATCTAGCTGGGTTTAGCACAGATACGCAGTATTTT. It yields the protein CASSDLAGFSTDTQYF.

The table lists this clonotype with a few counts. The chain recombines TRBV5-1 with TRBJ2-3; 12 bases align to TRBD2. The CDR3 has 14 residues. The germline CDR1 and CDR2 sequences are SGHRS and YFSETQ. V shed 4 bases, J shed 6 bases, and the junction held 3 bases outside the gene matches. CDR3 sequence reads: CASSRTSGMDTQYF. CDR3 in DNA: TGCGCCAGCAGCCGGACTAGCGGGATGGATACGCAGTATTTT.